This is a list of T cell receptor beta chains from one sample in a study of OX40 agonist ivuxolimab in advanced cancers. Produced via immunoSEQ multiplex PCR; TCRdb's table is partial and in-frame only. This sample has 50,000 to 75,000 clones, with roughly 87% found just once. Source: CD4+ or CD8+ T cells sorted from blood, taken in a trial of the OX40 agonist ivuxolimab. The receptor source for this set is an adult with an advanced solid tumor such as melanoma, head and neck, liver or kidney cancer. CDR3s include the opening cysteine and the closing phenylalanine or tryptophan. A D gene is named only where the DNA matches it firmly. Only part of the rows carry a size: once, few, many, or a class if the clone is expanded.

d_call: NA
v_call: TRBV6-4
j_call: TRBJ1-2
clone_size: NA
cdr3_nt: TGTGCCAGCAGTGACGGGACTCGCGTCGGCTACACCTTC
cdr3_aa: CASSDGTRVGYTF

d_call: TRBD2
v_call: TRBV4-3
j_call: TRBJ2-3
clone_size: NA
cdr3_nt: TGCGCCAGCAGCCAAGATCCGTCGGCTAGCGGGGTTACAGATACGCAGTATTTT
cdr3_aa: CASSQDPSASGVTDTQYF

d_call: NA
v_call: TRBV19
j_call: TRBJ1-2
clone_size: NA
cdr3_nt: TGTGCCAGTAGTATAGATGAGAGGAGGATCTCAAACTATGGCTACACCTTC
cdr3_aa: CASSIDERRISNYGYTF

d_call: NA
v_call: TRBV6-5
j_call: TRBJ2-3
clone_size: NA
cdr3_nt: TGTGCCAGCAGGTCTGGAGGTTTCACAGATACGCAGTATTTT
cdr3_aa: CASRSGGFTDTQYF

d_call: NA
v_call: TRBV2
j_call: TRBJ2-7
clone_size: NA
cdr3_nt: TGTGCCAGCAGGGGGGACTTTGACGAGCAGTACTTC
cdr3_aa: CASRGDFDEQYF

d_call: NA
v_call: TRBV7-2
j_call: TRBJ1-6
clone_size: few
cdr3_nt: TGTGCCAGCAGCTTATATCAGAATTCACCCCTCCACTTT
cdr3_aa: CASSLYQNSPLHF

d_call: NA
v_call: TRBV18
j_call: TRBJ2-5
clone_size: NA
cdr3_nt: TGTGCCAGCTCACCACCGAGAGAGACCCAGTACTTC
cdr3_aa: CASSPPRETQYF

d_call: TRBD1
v_call: TRBV2
j_call: TRBJ1-2
clone_size: NA
cdr3_nt: TGTGCCAGAACAGTGGACAGGCGTGGCTACACCTTC
cdr3_aa: CARTVDRRGYTF

d_call: NA
v_call: TRBV18
j_call: TRBJ2-7
clone_size: NA
cdr3_nt: TGTGCCAGCTCACATGGGATAGGGACCTACGAGCAGTACTTC
cdr3_aa: CASSHGIGTYEQYF

d_call: NA
v_call: TRBV19
j_call: TRBJ2-5
clone_size: NA
cdr3_nt: TGTGCCAGTAGTATCTTGGGCCAAACAGGACTCCAAGAGACCCAGTACTTC
cdr3_aa: CASSILGQTGLQETQYF

d_call: TRBD1
v_call: TRBV5-1
j_call: TRBJ1-2
clone_size: NA
cdr3_nt: TGCGCCAGCAGCTTGGCCACGACAGGGGAAGGCTACACCTTC
cdr3_aa: CASSLATTGEGYTF

d_call: TRBD1
v_call: TRBV18
j_call: TRBJ2-7
clone_size: NA
cdr3_nt: TGTGCCAGCTCAGTGACCGGGACAGGGGGTTATTCCTACGAGCAGTACTTC
cdr3_aa: CASSVTGTGGYSYEQYF

d_call: NA
v_call: TRBV7-9
j_call: TRBJ1-6
clone_size: once
cdr3_nt: TGTGCCAGCAGCGCTACGCTGACGGCTGGCGGTTCACCCCTCCACTTT
cdr3_aa: CASSATLTAGGSPLHF

d_call: TRBD1
v_call: TRBV18
j_call: TRBJ2-5
clone_size: NA
cdr3_nt: TGTGCCAGCTCACCTCCGGGACAGCGGGAGACCCAGTACTTC
cdr3_aa: CASSPPGQRETQYF

d_call: NA
v_call: TRBV10-3
j_call: TRBJ2-7
clone_size: once
cdr3_nt: TGTGCCATCACAAAGGGATTCTCCTACGAGCAGTACTTC
cdr3_aa: CAITKGFSYEQYF

d_call: TRBD1
v_call: TRBV5-4
j_call: TRBJ2-3
clone_size: NA
cdr3_nt: TGTGCCAGCAGCTTGGACAGGGGGCTCACAGATACGCAGTATTTT
cdr3_aa: CASSLDRGLTDTQYF

d_call: TRBD1
v_call: TRBV16
j_call: TRBJ1-1
clone_size: NA
cdr3_nt: TGTGCCAGCAGCCAATATCCAGGGGGACGGGGGAAGAACACTGAAGCTTTCTTT
cdr3_aa: CASSQYPGGRGKNTEAFF

d_call: TRBD1
v_call: TRBV12-5
j_call: TRBJ2-5
clone_size: NA
cdr3_nt: TGTGCTAGTGGTCTAGGGACAGAGGGCGAGACCCAGTACTTC
cdr3_aa: CASGLGTEGETQYF

d_call: TRBD1
v_call: TRBV19
j_call: TRBJ2-3
clone_size: NA
cdr3_nt: TGTGCCAGTCGCCAACAGGGGGCGCAGACAGATACGCAGTATTTT
cdr3_aa: CASRQQGAQTDTQYF

d_call: NA
v_call: TRBV5-4
j_call: TRBJ2-7
clone_size: NA
cdr3_nt: TGTGCCAGCAGCTTAACAACAGGGCAGTACGAGCAGTACTTC
cdr3_aa: CASSLTTGQYEQYF

d_call: NA
v_call: TRBV30
j_call: TRBJ2-7
clone_size: NA
cdr3_nt: TGTGCCTGGAGTCCCGGGGGGCTCTCCTACGAGCAGTACTTC
cdr3_aa: CAWSPGGLSYEQYF

d_call: NA
v_call: TRBV7-2
j_call: TRBJ2-3
clone_size: NA
cdr3_nt: TGTGCCAGCAGCCCAGCAGAAGATACGCAGTATTTT
cdr3_aa: CASSPAEDTQYF

d_call: NA
v_call: TRBV5-6
j_call: TRBJ1-2
clone_size: once
cdr3_nt: TGTGCCAGCAGCTTGGCCCTTGGGGCCCTGGAGGGCTACACCTTC
cdr3_aa: CASSLALGALEGYTF

d_call: NA
v_call: TRBV2
j_call: TRBJ2-2
clone_size: NA
cdr3_nt: TGTGCCACCATGACCTACAGTGACACCGGGGAGCTGTTTTTT
cdr3_aa: CATMTYSDTGELFF

d_call: NA
v_call: TRBV19
j_call: TRBJ1-6
clone_size: NA
cdr3_nt: TGTGCCAGTAGTATCTTCGGAACCAATAATTCACCCCTCCACTTT
cdr3_aa: CASSIFGTNNSPLHF

d_call: NA
v_call: TRBV25-1
j_call: TRBJ2-3
clone_size: NA
cdr3_nt: TGTGCCAGCAGTTTCACAGATACGCAGTATTTT
cdr3_aa: CASSFTDTQYF

d_call: TRBD1
v_call: TRBV7-6
j_call: TRBJ2-7
clone_size: once
cdr3_nt: TGTGCCAGCAGCTCCCCAGGGACAGGGTTTTACCCCTACGAGCAGTACTTC
cdr3_aa: CASSSPGTGFYPYEQYF

d_call: NA
v_call: TRBV5-1
j_call: TRBJ2-1
clone_size: NA
cdr3_nt: TGCGCCAGCAGCAACCCCGCCGACAACTGGGACAATGAGCAGTTCTTC
cdr3_aa: CASSNPADNWDNEQFF

d_call: NA
v_call: TRBV6-6
j_call: TRBJ1-5
clone_size: once
cdr3_nt: TGTGCCAGCAGTTACTCCCTGACAGGAAATCAGCCCCAGCATTTT
cdr3_aa: CASSYSLTGNQPQHF